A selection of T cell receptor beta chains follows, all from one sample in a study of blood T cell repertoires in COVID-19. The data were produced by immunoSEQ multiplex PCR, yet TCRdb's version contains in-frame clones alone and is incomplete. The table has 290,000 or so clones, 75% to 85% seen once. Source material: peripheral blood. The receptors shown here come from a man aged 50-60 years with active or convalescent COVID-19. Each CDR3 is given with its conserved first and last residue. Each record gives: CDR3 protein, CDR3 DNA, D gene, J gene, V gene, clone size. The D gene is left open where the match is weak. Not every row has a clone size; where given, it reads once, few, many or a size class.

CDR3 protein: CASSQTGWGGYGYTF
CDR3 DNA: TGTGCCAGCAGCCAGACCGGCTGGGGGGGCTATGGCTACACCTTC
D gene: NA
J gene: TRBJ1-2
V gene: TRBV3-1/TRBV3-2
clone size: NA

CDR3 protein: CASSADTQETQYF
CDR3 DNA: TGTGCCAGCAGTGCCGACACACAAGAGACCCAGTACTTC
D gene: NA
J gene: TRBJ2-5
V gene: TRBV28
clone size: NA

CDR3 protein: CASSLWTGGVGEPQHF
CDR3 DNA: TGTGCCAGCAGCTTGTGGACAGGGGGCGTCGGGGAGCCCCAGCATTTT
D gene: TRBD1
J gene: TRBJ1-5
V gene: TRBV5-5
clone size: NA

CDR3 protein: CAISESRGQGADEAFF
CDR3 DNA: TGTGCCATCAGTGAGTCCCGAGGACAGGGGGCAGATGAAGCTTTCTTT
D gene: TRBD1
J gene: TRBJ1-1
V gene: TRBV10-3
clone size: NA

CDR3 protein: CASSYRGETQYF
CDR3 DNA: TGTGCCAGCAGTTACAGGGGGGAGACCCAGTACTTC
D gene: NA
J gene: TRBJ2-5
V gene: TRBV6-5
clone size: NA

CDR3 protein: CASSSQGFGNTIYF
CDR3 DNA: TGCGCCAGCAGCTCTCAGGGTTTTGGAAACACCATATATTTT
D gene: NA
J gene: TRBJ1-3
V gene: TRBV5-1
clone size: NA

CDR3 protein: CSAWTGPYGYTF
CDR3 DNA: TGCAGCGCCTGGACAGGTCCCTATGGCTACACCTTC
D gene: TRBD1
J gene: TRBJ1-2
V gene: TRBV29-1
clone size: NA

CDR3 protein: CASSGQTGLREKLFF
CDR3 DNA: TGTGCCAGCAGTGGCCAGACAGGGTTACGGGAAAAACTGTTTTTT
D gene: TRBD1
J gene: TRBJ1-4
V gene: TRBV28
clone size: NA

CDR3 protein: CATSALAGVGSNEQFF
CDR3 DNA: TGTGCCACCAGTGCCCTAGCGGGAGTAGGGAGCAATGAGCAGTTCTTC
D gene: TRBD2
J gene: TRBJ2-1
V gene: TRBV24-1
clone size: once

CDR3 protein: CASSSRWYDEETQYF
CDR3 DNA: TGTGCCAGCAGTTCTAGGTGGTACGACGAAGAGACCCAGTACTTC
D gene: NA
J gene: TRBJ2-5
V gene: TRBV6-5
clone size: NA

CDR3 protein: CASSLSRGETEAFF
CDR3 DNA: TGTGCCAGCAGTTTATCGCGGGGAGAAACAGAAGCTTTCTTT
D gene: NA
J gene: TRBJ1-1
V gene: TRBV27
clone size: NA

CDR3 protein: CASSLGTGLETQYF
CDR3 DNA: TGCGCCAGCAGCTTGGGAACAGGGCTGGAGACCCAGTACTTC
D gene: NA
J gene: TRBJ2-5
V gene: TRBV5-1
clone size: NA

CDR3 protein: CASSLETVYNSPLHF
CDR3 DNA: TGCGCCAGCAGCTTGGAAACAGTTTATAATTCACCCCTCCACTTT
D gene: NA
J gene: TRBJ1-6
V gene: TRBV5-1
clone size: NA

CDR3 protein: CASSIGTSGGTDTQYF
CDR3 DNA: TGCGCCAGCAGCATCGGGACTAGCGGGGGGACAGATACGCAGTATTTT
D gene: TRBD2
J gene: TRBJ2-3
V gene: TRBV5-1
clone size: NA

CDR3 protein: CASSPQGAGGISPLHF
CDR3 DNA: TGTGCCAGCAGCCCGCAGGGGGCAGGGGGGATTTCACCCCTCCACTTT
D gene: TRBD1
J gene: TRBJ1-6
V gene: TRBV3-1/TRBV3-2
clone size: NA

CDR3 protein: CASSPLPGKARSPLHF
CDR3 DNA: TGTGCCAGCAGCCCCCTCCCGGGGAAAGCTAGGTCACCCCTCCACTTT
D gene: NA
J gene: TRBJ1-6
V gene: TRBV27
clone size: NA

CDR3 protein: CASSSATGTTGELFF
CDR3 DNA: TGTGCCAGCAGCTCTGCTACGGGTACCACCGGGGAGCTGTTTTTT
D gene: NA
J gene: TRBJ2-2
V gene: TRBV7-9
clone size: NA

CDR3 protein: CASIRLAGLYNEQFF
CDR3 DNA: TGTGCCAGCATCCGACTAGCGGGCCTATACAATGAGCAGTTCTTC
D gene: TRBD2
J gene: TRBJ2-1
V gene: TRBV6-5
clone size: NA

CDR3 protein: CAWSATDRDEQYF
CDR3 DNA: TGTGCCTGGAGTGCAACCGACAGGGACGAGCAGTACTTC
D gene: TRBD1
J gene: TRBJ2-7
V gene: TRBV30
clone size: NA

CDR3 protein: CASGGTAASTEAFF
CDR3 DNA: TGTGCTAGTGGGGGGACAGCGGCCTCCACTGAAGCTTTCTTT
D gene: TRBD1
J gene: TRBJ1-1
V gene: TRBV12-5
clone size: NA

CDR3 protein: CASSVAGEGIYEQYF
CDR3 DNA: TGTGCCAGCAGCGTAGCGGGAGAAGGAATCTACGAGCAGTACTTC
D gene: NA
J gene: TRBJ2-7
V gene: TRBV9
clone size: NA

CDR3 protein: CASSPGTSGSFAYNEQFF
CDR3 DNA: TGTGCCAGCAGCCCCGGGACTAGCGGGAGTTTCGCCTACAATGAGCAGTTCTTC
D gene: TRBD2
J gene: TRBJ2-1
V gene: TRBV7-9
clone size: once

CDR3 protein: CASSVHSRSDNEQFF
CDR3 DNA: TGTGCCAGCAGCGTACACTCCCGGTCCGACAATGAGCAGTTCTTC
D gene: NA
J gene: TRBJ2-1
V gene: TRBV9
clone size: NA

CDR3 protein: CASSQGQLNEQFF
CDR3 DNA: TGTGCCAGCAGCCAAGGACAGCTCAATGAGCAGTTCTTC
D gene: NA
J gene: TRBJ2-1
V gene: TRBV14
clone size: NA

CDR3 protein: CASSSNPGTGPNQPQHF
CDR3 DNA: TGTGCCAGCAGCTCCAACCCCGGGACAGGGCCTAATCAGCCCCAGCATTTT
D gene: TRBD1
J gene: TRBJ1-5
V gene: TRBV9
clone size: few

CDR3 protein: CASSQAGAGTGKAFF
CDR3 DNA: TGTGCCAGCAGCCAAGCGGGAGCCGGGACAGGGAAAGCTTTCTTT
D gene: TRBD1
J gene: TRBJ1-1
V gene: TRBV14
clone size: NA

CDR3 protein: CASSLIRASEQYF
CDR3 DNA: TGTGCCAGCAGCTTAATTCGCGCGAGCGAGCAGTACTTC
D gene: NA
J gene: TRBJ2-7
V gene: TRBV7-3
clone size: few

CDR3 protein: CASGTGLSFYEQYF
CDR3 DNA: TGTGCCAGCGGGACAGGACTCTCATTCTACGAGCAGTACTTC
D gene: TRBD1
J gene: TRBJ2-7
V gene: TRBV6-5
clone size: NA

CDR3 protein: CASSLAAGGRSGNTIYF
CDR3 DNA: TGCGCCAGCAGCTTGGCGGCAGGGGGGAGATCTGGAAACACCATATATTTT
D gene: TRBD1
J gene: TRBJ1-3
V gene: TRBV5-1
clone size: NA